These 26 T cell receptor beta chains share one sample of origin, sequenced in a study of T cells after yellow fever vaccination. TCRdb analysed the 5' RACE reads with MiXCR anew, one entry per CDR3 protein. The sample carries 550,000 to 750,000 distinct CDR3 sequences, about 14% recorded once. The material sequenced was PBMCs, taken on the day of the yellow fever booster vaccination. The receptor set was obtained from a man aged 30 to 45 who received the YFV17D yellow fever vaccine.

This clonotype has a handful of counts. V gene TRBV12-3 or TRBV12-4 combines with J gene TRBJ2-3; possible D gene TRBD2, 5 bases. V lost 1 base and J lost 7, with 9 bases in between. The CDR3 is 13 residues long. The CDR3 protein is CASSLGGSNTQYF. In nucleotides, the CDR3 is TGTGCCAGCAGTTTAGGTGGGAGTAATACGCAGTATTTT.

V gene TRBV5-1 combines with J gene TRBJ2-7, with 9 bases that match TRBD2. The CDR3 has 14 residues. Germline trimming cut 4 bases from V and 3 bases from J; bases unmatched to any gene: 5. Germline V lookup: CDR1 SGHRS, CDR2 YFSETQ. This CDR3 reads CASSRAGGHYEQYF. In DNA form, the CDR3 reads TGCGCCAGCAGCAGAGCGGGAGGACACTACGAGCAGTACTTC.

The J gene is TRBJ2-1, the V gene TRBV19, with 14 nucleotides matching TRBD2. The CDR3 is made up of 15 amino acids. Germline CDR1 is LNHDA and CDR2 is SQIVND (reference sequence). The V gene end was trimmed by 7 bases and the J gene end by 6 bases; junction bases not matched to a gene: 5. CDR3 amino acids: CASTSGLAGANEQFF. DNA of the CDR3: TGTGCCAGTACCTCGGGACTAGCGGGGGCCAATGAGCAGTTCTTC.

The rearrangement joins TRBV6-5 to TRBJ1-1; D remains ambiguous. The germline V gene has CDR1 MNHEY and CDR2 SVGAGI. The length of the CDR3 is 14 residues. Trimming shortened V by 4 bases and J by 3 bases, and 12 bases separated the two germline ends. The CDR3 coding sequence is TGTGCCAGCAGTTCTCCGGACGTGTACACTGAAGCTTTCTTT. Protein: CASSSPDVYTEAFF.

This clonotype was found a few times. The rearrangement links TRBV7-6 to TRBJ2-2, with a tentative D call TRBD2 (7 bases). From germline, CDR1 is SGHVS and CDR2 FNYEAQ. This CDR3 region has 15 residues. Between the trimmed V and J ends, which lost 6 bases and 4 bases, there was a span of 15 bases. CDR3 residues: CASRRGPPGTGELFF. The CDR3 DNA reads as TGTGCCAGCAGGCGGGGGCCTCCGGGCACCGGGGAGCTGTTTTTT.

The chain couples TRBV9 to TRBJ1-5; D is perhaps TRBD1 (5 bases). The CDR3 has 17 amino acids. Germline V gene sequence: CDR1 SGDLS, CDR2 YYNGEE. The V end lost 3 bases, the J end lost 0 bases, and 16 bases lay between the germline ends. CDR3 DNA: TGTGCCAGCAGCGGTGGGGCAGGGTTAAGTAGCAATCAGCCCCAGCATTTT. Translation: CASSGGAGLSSNQPQHF.

This clonotype appeared a few times. The chain uses TRBV7-2 and TRBJ2-7; weak D call: TRBD1 (5 bases). The ends were cut back, 5 bases at V and 0 bases at J, with 11 bases in the middle. The CDR3 is 14 amino acids. The germline gives CDR1 SGHTA, CDR2 FQGNSA. This CDR3 is CASSEYRTSYEQYF. Written as DNA, the CDR3 is TGTGCCAGCAGCGAATACAGGACCTCCTACGAGCAGTACTTC.

This clonotype came up many times. This chain uses TRBV20-1 with TRBJ2-3; D ambiguous. This CDR3 has 11 amino acids. V lost 6 bases to trimming and J lost 5 bases, with 9 bases between them. The germline gives CDR1 DFQATT, CDR2 SNEGSKA (reference sequence). The CDR3 DNA sequence: TGCAGTGCCCCTCTGAAAGATACGCAGTATTTT. Protein sequence: CSAPLKDTQYF.

The chain recombines TRBV5-8 with TRBJ2-1; D may be TRBD1 (6 bases). Germline assignment: CDR1 SGHTS and CDR2 YDEGEE. The V end was cut by 4 bases, the J end by 4 bases, with 12 bases between. There are 14 residues in the CDR3. CDR3 in DNA: TGTGCCAGCAGCGTGGGGGCCGGTTACAATGAGCAGTTCTTC. It encodes CASSVGAGYNEQFF.

This clonotype was seen more than once but under ten times. The chain has TRBV20-1 and TRBJ1-1, with D possibly TRBD1 on 5 matching bases. Trimming removed 3 bases from V and 3 bases from J, with 14 bases in between. Looked up from germline, CDR1 is DFQATT and CDR2 is SNEGSKA (reference sequence). The length of the CDR3 is 14 residues. CDR3 region: CSARVSGTDTEAFF. The CDR3 nucleotides read TGCAGTGCTAGGGTATCAGGGACGGACACTGAAGCTTTCTTT.

This clonotype was seen ten or more times. The V gene is TRBV5-1, the J gene TRBJ2-5; D might be TRBD1 (6 bases). V dropped 4 bases and J dropped 7 bases, with 17 bases sitting between them. The CDR3 runs to 14 residues. Germline CDR1 reads SGHRS; CDR2 reads YFSETQ. The CDR3 bases are TGCGCCAGCAGCACCAGACAGGACCCTAGGACCCAGTACTTC. Amino acids: CASSTRQDPRTQYF.

The rearrangement uses TRBV29-1 and TRBJ2-1, with D maybe TRBD2 (5 bases). The V and J ends lost 7 bases and 3 bases respectively, with 16 bases between them. The CDR3 extends over 14 amino acids. CDR1 is SQVTM, CDR2 ANQGSEA, per germline. In DNA form, the CDR3 reads TGCAGCGCCCGGGGAGAGTCACTCTACAATGAGCAGTTCTTC. This encodes CSARGESLYNEQFF.

The chain couples TRBV15 to TRBJ2-3, with unresolved D. V was clipped by 1 base and J by 2 bases, with 4 bases between them. In germline, CDR1 is LNHNV, CDR2 YYDKDF (reference sequence). This CDR3 has 13 amino acids. The CDR3 spells CATSRVVTDTQYF. For the CDR3, the DNA is TGTGCCACCAGCAGAGTTGTCACAGATACGCAGTATTTT.

The chain has TRBV29-1 and TRBJ1-1; a possible D gene is TRBD1 (6 bases). The CDR3 has 14 amino acids. Germline CDR1 reads SQVTM; CDR2 reads ANQGSEA. V lost 6 bases to trimming and J lost 1 base, with 15 bases between them. The CDR3, as DNA: TGCAGCGTGGTCATAGGGACAACGAACACTGAAGCTTTCTTT. It encodes CSVVIGTTNTEAFF.

The V and J genes are TRBV30 and TRBJ2-7; 8 bases are a match to TRBD2. The CDR3 length is 13 residues. The junction had 7 bases not matched to a gene; V was cut back by 7 bases and J by 2 bases. Per germline, CDR1 GTSNPN and CDR2 SVGIG (reference sequence). CDR3 coding DNA: TGTGCCTTGACCCGGGGGGGGCCCTACGAGCAGTACTTC. This translates into CALTRGGPYEQYF.

The J gene is TRBJ1-5, the V gene TRBV7-2; D gene uncertain. This CDR3 contains 15 residues. Trimming removed 5 bases from V and 0 bases from J, with 11 bases in between. Germline V gene lookup returns CDR1 SGHTA and CDR2 FQGNSA. The CDR3 loop reads CASSLRHSSNQPQHF. The CDR3 DNA is TGTGCCAGCAGCCTCCGACACTCTAGCAATCAGCCCCAGCATTTT. The full variable domain, in which reference TRBV7-2 and TRBJ1-5 provide the parts outside the CDR3, is GAGVSQSPSNKVTEKGKDVELRCDPISGHTALYWYRQSLGQGLEFLIYFQGNSAPDKSGLPSDRFSAERTGGSVSTLTIQRTQQEDSAVYLCASSLRHSSNQPQHFGDGTRLSIL.

The chain has TRBV28 and TRBJ2-1; 13 nucleotides line up with TRBD2. Trimming cost V 8 bases and J 5 bases; bases outside gene matches: 6. The CDR3 totals 15 residues. CDR1 is MDHEN and CDR2 is SYDVKM in the germline V gene. CDR3 amino acids: CASGTSGKVHNEQFF. CDR3 in DNA: TGTGCCAGCGGGACTAGCGGGAAGGTTCACAATGAGCAGTTCTTC.

The V and J genes are TRBV5-1 and TRBJ2-3; 7 nucleotides match TRBD1. CDR3 length equals 14 residues. J lost 2 bases, V lost 4 bases, and 4 bases had no gene match. The germline V gene has CDR1 SGHRS and CDR2 YFSETQ. This CDR3 is CASSIGTVTDTQYF. CDR3 DNA sequence: TGCGCCAGCAGCATCGGGACAGTCACAGATACGCAGTATTTT.

This clonotype was detected only a few times. V is TRBV27 and J is TRBJ2-7; TRBD1 or TRBD2 may be the D gene (5 bases each). Per germline, CDR1 MNHEY and CDR2 SMNVEV (reference sequence). This CDR3 contains 16 residues. Between the trimmed V and J ends, which lost 6 bases and 3 bases, there was a span of 21 bases. The CDR3 DNA reads as TGTGCCAGCAGCCGAATGAGGGGTAGTGGAGTCTACGAGCAGTACTTC. The encoded protein is CASSRMRGSGVYEQYF.

The chain combines TRBV7-3 with TRBJ2-1; TRBD2 matches 9 bases. Germline V gives CDR1 SGHTA, CDR2 FQGTGA. The CDR3 is made up of 15 amino acids. The J segment lost 8 bases and the V segment lost 2 bases, leaving 7 bases of the junction unmatched. The CDR3 DNA sequence: TGTGCCAGCAGCTTATTTGGGACTAGCAGCGATGAGCAGTTCTTC. This encodes CASSLFGTSSDEQFF.

The chain couples TRBV30 to TRBJ2-3, with 7 bases aligning to TRBD2. Per germline, CDR1 GTSNPN and CDR2 SVGIG (reference sequence). This CDR3 spans 14 amino acids. Trimming cost V 2 bases and J 1 base; bases outside gene matches: 3. The CDR3 loop reads CAWSRGGGTDTQYF. Written as DNA, the CDR3 is TGTGCCTGGAGTAGGGGAGGGGGCACAGATACGCAGTATTTT.

With respect to this clonotype: Sequence at one end of the junction differs from germline and may be a read error. This rearrangement joins TRBV5-6 to TRBJ2-2; D remains ambiguous. Germline CDR1 and CDR2: SGHDT and YYEEEE. This CDR3 has 13 amino acids. CDR3 bases: TGTGCCATCAGCTTGATAGACACCGGGGAGCTGTTTTTT. Translation gives CAISLIDTGELFF.

In this sample, this clonotype turned up a few times. The gene calls are TRBV5-1 and TRBJ2-5, with a tentative D call TRBD2 (6 bases). The CDR3 totals 14 residues. V was pared by 5 bases and J by 5 bases, with 16 bases between. From germline, CDR1 is SGHRS and CDR2 YFSETQ. CDR3 DNA: TGCGCCAGCAGACGAACTAGCTCCGAGGAGACCCAGTACTTC. Translation: CASRRTSSEETQYF. Full variable domain (remainder filled in from reference TRBV5-1 and TRBJ2-5): KAGVTQTPRYLIKTRGQQVTLSCSPISGHRSVSWYQQTPGQGLQFLFEYFSETQRNKGNFPGRFSGRQFSNSRSEMNVSTLELGDSALYLCASRRTSSEETQYFGPGTRLLVL.

This clonotype has just a few counts. This rearrangement joins TRBV20-1 to TRBJ2-3; 7 bases are a match to TRBD2. Losses at the gene ends were 5 bases for V and 1 base for J; bases not matched to a gene: 9. Germline loops: CDR1 DFQATT, CDR2 SNEGSKA (reference sequence). The CDR3 has 15 amino acids. CDR3 region: CSAPKASGGTDTQYF. DNA for the CDR3: TGCAGTGCTCCTAAGGCTAGCGGAGGCACAGATACGCAGTATTTT.

This clonotype occurred a few times. V and J are TRBV10-3 and TRBJ2-5; 10 bases are shared with TRBD1. Germline values: CDR1 ENHRY, CDR2 SYGVKD. The CDR3 runs to 13 residues. With V trimmed by 6 bases and J by 2 bases, 0 bases remained unmatched. CDR3 in amino acids: CAIRGQGQETQYF. The CDR3, as DNA: TGTGCCATCAGGGGACAGGGGCAAGAGACCCAGTACTTC.

This clonotype showed up just a few times. J is TRBJ1-2 and V is TRBV6-5, with D perhaps TRBD1 (5 bases). There are 16 residues in the CDR3. Germline CDR1 MNHEY, CDR2 SVGAGI. V was pared by 3 bases and J by 0 bases, with 14 bases between. This chain's CDR3 is CASSYSRGASNYGYTF. For the CDR3, the DNA is TGTGCCAGCAGTTATTCGAGGGGAGCGTCTAACTATGGCTACACCTTC.